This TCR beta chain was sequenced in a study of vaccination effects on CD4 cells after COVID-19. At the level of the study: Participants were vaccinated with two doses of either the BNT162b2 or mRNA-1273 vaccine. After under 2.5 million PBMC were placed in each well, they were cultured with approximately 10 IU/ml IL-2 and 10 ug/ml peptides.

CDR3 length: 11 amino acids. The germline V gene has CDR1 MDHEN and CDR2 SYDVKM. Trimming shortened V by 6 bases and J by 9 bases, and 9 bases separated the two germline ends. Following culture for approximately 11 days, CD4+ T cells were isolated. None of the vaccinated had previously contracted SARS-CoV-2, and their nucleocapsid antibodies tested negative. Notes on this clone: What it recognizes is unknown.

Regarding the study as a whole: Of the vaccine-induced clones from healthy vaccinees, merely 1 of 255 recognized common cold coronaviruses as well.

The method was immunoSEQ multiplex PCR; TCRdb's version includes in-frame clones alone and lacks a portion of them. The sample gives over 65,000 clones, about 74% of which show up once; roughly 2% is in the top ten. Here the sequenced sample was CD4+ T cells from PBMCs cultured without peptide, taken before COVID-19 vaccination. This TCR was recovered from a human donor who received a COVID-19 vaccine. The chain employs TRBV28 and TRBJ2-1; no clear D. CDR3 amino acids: CASRDRVEQFF. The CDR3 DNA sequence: TGTGCCAGCAGGGACCGCGTTGAGCAGTTCTTC.